This passage covers 28 T cell receptor beta chains from one sample sequenced in a study of blood T cell repertoires in COVID-19. Method: immunoSEQ multiplex PCR; TCRdb's copy keeps in-frame clones and lacks some. The data show about 78,000 clones, with about nine tenths seen just once and 1% held by the top ten. The sequenced sample was peripheral blood. These receptors all stem from a woman in her forties or fifties in a cohort sampled during active COVID-19.

The V gene is TRBV28, the J gene TRBJ1-2; possibly TRBD1 for D (6 bases). The CDR3 totals 13 residues. Germline V gives CDR1 MDHEN, CDR2 SYDVKM. Trimming shortened V by 2 bases and J by 3 bases, and 7 bases separated the two germline ends. CDR3 in amino acids: CASSLNRDYGYTF. CDR3 DNA sequence: TGTGCCAGCAGTTTAAACAGGGACTATGGCTACACCTTC.

The genes are TRBV15 and TRBJ1-5, with 8 bases fitting TRBD1. CDR1 is LNHNV, CDR2 YYDKDF, per germline (reference sequence). Trimming removed 1 base from V and 4 bases from J; junction bases left unmatched: 6. The CDR3 is 16 residues long. In DNA, the CDR3 is TGTGCCACCAGCAGAGGGTGGACAGGGTCAAATCAGCCCCAGCATTTT. Residues: CATSRGWTGSNQPQHF.

The genes are TRBV2 and TRBJ1-5; D might be TRBD1 (6 bases). Germline values: CDR1 SNHLY, CDR2 FYNNEI. Deletions cut 4 bases from V and 7 bases from J, with 14 bases between. CDR3 length: 14 amino acids. CDR3 nucleotide sequence: TGTGCCAGCAGTGCGACAGGCCAGAGGCAGCCCCAGCATTTT. Protein: CASSATGQRQPQHF.

This clone has only a few counts. The rearrangement joins TRBV5-1 to TRBJ2-7; D may be TRBD1 (5 bases). V gave up 4 bases and J gave up 6 bases, with 14 bases separating them. CDR1 and CDR2 from the germline V gene are SGHRS and YFSETQ. The CDR3 has 13 residues. The CDR3 region has the DNA TGCGCCAGCAGCGCTACCGACAGAGGCGAGCAGTACTTC. This encodes CASSATDRGEQYF.

The genes are TRBV5-1 and TRBJ2-7; TRBD1 matches at 7 bases. J gave up 1 base and V 5 bases, and 9 bases lay outside the gene matches. The length of the CDR3 is 15 residues. Germline V gives CDR1 SGHRS, CDR2 YFSETQ. For the CDR3, the DNA is TGCGCCAGCAGTCAACAGGGGTACGATTCCTACGAGCAGTACTTC. As protein: CASSQQGYDSYEQYF.

The rearrangement joins TRBV19 to TRBJ1-6; D ambiguous. The V gene lost 8 bases and the J gene lost 7 bases, with 12 bases spanning the gap. This CDR3 spans 13 amino acids. Germline V lookup: CDR1 LNHDA, CDR2 SQIVND (reference sequence). This CDR3 is CASSRTGNSPLHF. As DNA, the CDR3 is TGTGCCAGTTCCCGGACGGGAAATTCACCCCTCCACTTT.

Comment on this clone: At one of its ends the junction is not consistent with the germline gene, which may arise from a read error. The same CDR3 arises from other DNA sequences in this sample as well. This sequence joins TRBV28 and TRBJ1-2; the match to TRBD1 covers 8 bases. Germline-derived CDR1 and CDR2 are MDHEN and SYDVKM. The CDR3 is 15 residues long. CDR3 in amino acids: CASSPRTGLNYGYTF. CDR3 nucleotides: TGTGCCAGCAGTCCTCGGACAGGGCTTAACTATGGCTACACTTTC.

This clone was seen a single time. This chain joins TRBV10-2 and TRBJ2-2, with D possibly TRBD2 on 6 matching bases. This CDR3 has 17 amino acids. Trimming took off 6 bases at V and 0 bases at J, with 17 bases between the two ends. From germline, CDR1 is WSHSY and CDR2 SAAADI. CDR3 nucleotide sequence: TGCGCCAGCAGGCCCGGGACTTCCTTCGCGAACACCGGGGAGCTGTTTTTT. Translation: CASRPGTSFANTGELFF.

The gene calls are TRBV7-3 and TRBJ1-6; possible D gene TRBD1, 5 bases. The V gene's germline CDR1 is SGHTA and CDR2 FQGTGA. The CDR3 covers 17 residues. V gave up 5 bases and J gave up 5 bases, with 19 bases separating them. The CDR3 loop is CASSQHPLQGNNSPLHF. The CDR3 coding sequence is TGTGCCAGCAGCCAACACCCTCTCCAGGGAAATAATTCACCCCTCCACTTT.

This clone appeared a single time. The J gene is TRBJ2-1, the V gene TRBV14; 9 nucleotides align to TRBD1. The CDR3 runs to 19 residues. Trimming cost V 3 bases and J 9 bases; bases outside gene matches: 21. Germline V CDR1 and CDR2: SGHDN, FVKESK. CDR3 region: CASSQQGRSGTGIHGEQFF. The CDR3 DNA reads TGTGCCAGCAGCCAGCAAGGGAGATCCGGGACAGGGATTCATGGTGAGCAGTTCTTC.

J is TRBJ2-1 and V is TRBV28; 8 nucleotides match TRBD2. V shed 2 bases and J 3 bases; nucleotides not matched to a gene: 3. Germline CDR1 and CDR2: MDHEN and SYDVKM. CDR3 length equals 15 residues. In nucleotides, the CDR3 is TGTGCCAGCAGTTTAAGGCTAGCGGGCTACAATGAGCAGTTCTTC. Translated, it gives CASSLRLAGYNEQFF.

This clone was seen a single time. The chain links TRBV21-1 to TRBJ2-3; the D call in the table, TRBD2, was not verified against the DNA. TRBV21-1 is marked as a pseudogene. The CDR3 runs 16 residues. In nucleotides, the CDR3 is TGTGCCAGCACCGTACTCTGGCGGGGATACACAGATACGCAGTATTTT. This gives the protein CASTVLWRGYTDTQYF.

The chain employs TRBV7-2 and TRBJ1-4, with 7 bases aligning to TRBD1. The CDR3 has 14 amino acids. The germline V gene has CDR1 SGHTA and CDR2 FQGNSA. V lost 5 bases and J lost 8; bases outside the gene matches: 8. The CDR3 bases are TGTGCCAGCAGCCCGGGACAGATAAAGGAAAAACTGTTTTTT. Encoded protein: CASSPGQIKEKLFF.

Comment on this clone: One end of the junction varies from germline; a read error may be responsible. J is TRBJ2-1 and V is TRBV3-1 (or the pseudogene TRBV3-2), with TRBD2 matching 9 bases. There are 12 residues in the CDR3. Germline CDR1 and CDR2: LGHDT and YNNKEL (reference sequence). In DNA, the CDR3 is TGTGCCAGCAGCCAAGGCCTCGGGACTAGCCTCTTC. Protein product: CASSQGLGTSLF.

V usage is TRBV28 and J usage is TRBJ1-2; D unclear. Trimming removed 6 bases from V and 4 bases from J, with 9 bases in between. The CDR3 runs to 12 residues. Germline loops: CDR1 MDHEN, CDR2 SYDVKM. The CDR3: CASRGGGYGYTF. The CDR3 coding sequence is TGTGCCAGCAGGGGCGGAGGCTATGGCTACACCTTC.

This chain connects TRBV4-1 to TRBJ2-1, with 8 bases identical to TRBD2. Germline V CDR1 and CDR2: MGHRA, YSYEKL. This CDR3 is 16 amino acids long. J was trimmed by 6 bases and V by 0 bases; bases with no gene match: 7. CDR3 sequence reads: CASSQEGNRGGNEQFF. Here the CDR3 DNA reads TGCGCCAGCAGCCAAGAAGGGAACCGGGGGGGCAATGAGCAGTTCTTC.

The J gene is TRBJ2-7, the V gene TRBV30; 7 nucleotides align to TRBD2. The V gene end was trimmed by 0 bases and the J gene end by 0 bases; junction bases not matched to a gene: 5. This CDR3 has 15 amino acids. Germline assignment: CDR1 GTSNPN and CDR2 SVGIG (reference sequence). The CDR3 DNA follows: TGTGCCTGGAGTGTCCTCCCGGGAGGCTCCTACGAGCAGTACTTC. It translates to CAWSVLPGGSYEQYF.

This rearrangement joins TRBV30 to TRBJ2-7; the match to TRBD2 covers 8 bases. Germline CDR1 and CDR2: GTSNPN and SVGIG (reference sequence). This CDR3 comprises 11 residues. Trimming removed 3 bases from V and 9 bases from J; junction bases left unmatched: 4. The CDR3 loop is CAWSPGGVQYF. The CDR3 coding sequence is TGTGCCTGGAGCCCCGGGGGGGTGCAGTACTTC.

The chain recombines TRBV5-6 with TRBJ1-4, with TRBD1 matching 10 bases. Germline V CDR1 and CDR2: SGHDT, YYEEEE. After removal of 9 bases from V and 6 bases from J, the junction contained 5 bases not matched to a gene. This CDR3 contains 13 residues. DNA of the CDR3: TGTGCCACCAAGGGGACAGGGGATGAAAAACTGTTTTTT. Its translation is CATKGTGDEKLFF. The variable domain in full, with the rest retrieved from reference TRBV5-6 and TRBJ1-4, is DAGVTQSPTHLIKTRGQQVTLRCSPKSGHDTVSWYQQALGQGPQFIFQYYEEEERQRGNFPDRFSGHQFPNYSSELNVNALLLGDSALYLCATKGTGDEKLFFGSGTQLSVL.

This rearrangement joins TRBV27 to TRBJ1-1, with 11 bases aligning to TRBD1. J gave up 3 bases and V 6 bases, and 18 bases lay outside the gene matches. Germline V gene data show CDR1 as MNHEY and CDR2 as SMNVEV (reference sequence). This CDR3 is built from 19 residues. In nucleotides, the CDR3 is TGTGCCAGCAGCTTGAGCGCTTATCACGGGACAGGGGGTCACACTGAAGCTTTCTTT. Translating gives CASSLSAYHGTGGHTEAFF.

The rearrangement uses TRBV5-4 and TRBJ1-2, with 8 bases aligning to TRBD1. Germline CDR1 is SGHNT and CDR2 is YYREEE (reference sequence). V lost 0 bases and J lost 4; bases outside the gene matches: 8. CDR3 size: 16 residues. CDR3 protein: CASSLGGQAKFYGYTF. The CDR3 DNA is TGTGCCAGCAGCTTGGGGGGACAGGCAAAGTTCTATGGCTACACCTTC.

The chain carries TRBV7-2 and TRBJ1-1; D is ambiguous. Germline values: CDR1 SGHTA, CDR2 FQGNSA. The CDR3 is 14 residues long. Trimming removed 0 bases at V and 7 bases at J, with 12 bases between. CDR3 protein: CASSLAPGKGEAFF. In nucleotides, the CDR3 is TGTGCCAGCAGCTTAGCGCCCGGGAAGGGTGAAGCTTTCTTT.

J is TRBJ2-4 and V is TRBV3-1 (or the pseudogene TRBV3-2); possible D gene TRBD2, 5 bases. Germline CDR1 reads LGHDT; CDR2 reads YNNKEL (reference sequence). The V end lost 0 bases, the J end lost 1 base, and 19 bases lay between the germline ends. The CDR3 is 19 amino acids. The CDR3 loop is CASSQDSPRLTGAKNIQYF. CDR3 nucleotide sequence: TGTGCCAGCAGCCAAGATTCGCCTAGACTAACGGGGGCCAAAAACATTCAGTACTTC.

The CDR3: CAWSPWGPNTEAFF. Written as DNA, the CDR3 is TGTGCCTGGAGTCCCTGGGGCCCGAACACTGAAGCTTTCTTT. The chain couples TRBV30 to TRBJ1-1; possibly TRBD1 for D (5 bases). Per the germline V gene, CDR1 is GTSNPN and CDR2 is SVGIG (reference sequence). The CDR3 extends over 14 amino acids. V lost 2 bases and J lost 1, with 11 bases in between.

The chain recombines TRBV5-6 with TRBJ1-5; the match to TRBD1 covers 8 bases. This CDR3 has 16 amino acids. V lost 0 bases and J lost 2; bases outside the gene matches: 4. Per germline, CDR1 SGHDT and CDR2 YYEEEE. CDR3 coding DNA: TGTGCCAGCAGCTTGGGTGCAGGGGGCGGCAATCAGCCCCAGCATTTT. Protein product: CASSLGAGGGNQPQHF.

The V and J genes are TRBV18 and TRBJ2-7; D is possibly TRBD2 (6 bases). The V gene's germline CDR1 is KGHSH and CDR2 LQKENI. Trimming removed 3 bases at V and 2 bases at J, with 17 bases between. CDR3 length equals 16 residues. The CDR3, as DNA: TGTGCCAGCTCACCCGGGTACCAGGGAGGCGCCTACGAGCAGTACTTC. Translation: CASSPGYQGGAYEQYF.

This chain joins TRBV29-1 and TRBJ1-1, with 11 nucleotides matching TRBD1. Germline V CDR1 and CDR2: SQVTM, ANQGSEA. V gave up 5 bases and J gave up 5 bases; unmatched junction bases: 16. The CDR3 has 17 residues. This CDR3 is CSVQYIRTGGRGTEAFF. CDR3 nucleotides: TGCAGCGTTCAATATATAAGGACAGGGGGCAGGGGGACTGAAGCTTTCTTT.

V and J are TRBV5-1 and TRBJ1-2; D gene unclear. The CDR3 is made up of 15 amino acids. Germline V CDR1 and CDR2: SGHRS, YFSETQ. The V end was cut by 0 bases, the J end by 0 bases, with 9 bases between. This chain's CDR3 is CASSLESAANYGYTF. Here the CDR3 DNA reads TGCGCCAGCAGCTTGGAAAGCGCAGCTAACTATGGCTACACCTTC.